The 23 T cell receptor beta chains presented below share a single source sample, sequenced in a study of Graves' ophthalmopathy and Graves' hyperthyroidism (dated by TCRdb to 2016 to 2018). Sequencing took place on an Illumina HiSeq 2000. TCR beta CDR3 regions were amplified from RNA transcripts for repertoire sequencing. The first round of RT-PCR was done with HTBI primers and the Qiagen OneStep RT-PCR kit, and was followed by a second round of multiplex PCR, then size selection and purification. Clones were called with MiXCR by TCRdb after fastp trimmed the public reads at Q25, and only in-frame beta chains were retained. Each CDR3 protein gets just one entry, which takes the most common genes and DNA from the rows behind it. For this sample there are about 550,000 distinct CDR3 sequences; just under 40% appear just once. The top ten hold about 4.2% of the sample. Source material: peripheral blood or thyroid tissue (not recorded which). The receptors shown here come from an adult man with Graves' hyperthyroidism.

This clonotype has ten or more counts. The CDR3 DNA follows: TGTGCCAGCAGCCCCCGCTTAGGGGCTGAAAAACTGTTTTTT. Encoded protein: CASSPRLGAEKLFF. The V gene is TRBV7-6, the J gene TRBJ1-4; the D gene is possibly TRBD1 (5 bases). Germline CDR1 and CDR2: SGHVS and FNYEAQ. The CDR3 spans 14 residues. V was clipped by 5 bases and J by 7 bases, with 14 bases between them. Full variable domain (outside the CDR3, taken from reference TRBV7-6 and TRBJ1-4): GAGVSQSPRYKVTKRGQDVALRCDPISGHVSLYWYRQALGQGPEFLTYFNYEAQQDKSGLPNDRFSAERPEGSISTLTIQRTEQRDSAMYRCASSPRLGAEKLFFGSGTQLSVL.

V gene TRBV12-3 or TRBV12-4 combines with J gene TRBJ1-6, with D perhaps matching TRBD1 (6 bases). V was pared by 4 bases and J by 6 bases, with 19 bases between. The CDR3 has 17 amino acids. CDR3 in DNA: TGTGCCAGCAGTTCCTCCGGGGGGGGCACGATTAATTCACCCCTCCACTTT. It codes for CASSSSGGGTINSPLHF.

This clonotype was seen at least ten times. The gene calls are TRBV2 and TRBJ1-3; 9 bases match TRBD1. This CDR3 comprises 15 residues. Trimming removed 6 bases from V and 3 bases from J; junction bases left unmatched: 6. CDR1 is SNHLY and CDR2 is FYNNEI in the germline V gene. The CDR3 bases are TGTGCCAGCAGAACCACAGGGGGCAGTGGAAACACCATATATTTT. Translated: CASRTTGGSGNTIYF.

The chain uses TRBV2 and TRBJ2-5; maybe TRBD1 (6 bases). V shed 5 bases and J shed 5 bases, with 18 bases lying between them. Per germline, CDR1 SNHLY and CDR2 FYNNEI. The CDR3 is 15 amino acids. The CDR3 reads CASSRGTGIAETQYF. The CDR3 DNA reads as TGTGCCAGCAGTAGGGGAACAGGGATTGCGGAGACCCAGTACTTC.

With respect to this clonotype: A much larger clone is a single base away; this may be a read error. CDR3 sequence (DNA): TGTGCCACGGGGGGTTTTCAGGGACGTAACACTGAAGCTTTCTTT. Protein sequence: CATGGFQGRNTEAFF. This sequence joins TRBV19 and TRBJ1-1; perhaps TRBD1 as D (5 bases). The CDR3 covers 15 residues. The ends were cut back, 10 bases at V and 2 bases at J, with 20 bases in the middle. Per the germline V gene, CDR1 is LNHDA and CDR2 is SQIVND (reference sequence).

Note on this clonotype: Just one base apart from a much larger clone, this may be a read error. The genes are TRBV10-3 and TRBJ1-5; D gene ambiguous. CDR1 and CDR2 (germline): ENHRY, SYGVKD. This CDR3 region has 14 residues. Trimming removed 5 bases at V and 9 bases at J, with 17 bases between. CDR3 sequence (DNA): TGTGCCATCAGTTCCATCGACGGTACCCGGCCCCAGCATTTT. This sequence encodes CAISSIDGTRPQHF.

The V and J genes are TRBV20-1 and TRBJ2-7, with 7 bases lining up with TRBD1. After removal of 6 bases from V and 4 bases from J, the junction contained 12 bases not matched to a gene. This CDR3 is built from 14 residues. Germline V gene lookup returns CDR1 DFQATT and CDR2 SNEGSKA (reference sequence). The CDR3 DNA is TGCAGTGCCCATTCCGAAAAGGGGGCGTACGAGCAGTACTTC. Its translation: CSAHSEKGAYEQYF.

V and J are TRBV28 and TRBJ1-1, with D unresolved. The CDR3 extends over 14 amino acids. V was shortened by 2 bases and J by 4 bases, with 11 bases between the two germline ends. CDR1 MDHEN and CDR2 SYDVKM come from the germline V gene. The CDR3 sequence: CASSLPGYGTEAFF. The CDR3 nucleotides read TGTGCCAGCAGTTTACCGGGTTATGGCACTGAAGCTTTCTTT.

As to this clonotype: At one boundary the junction diverges from the germline segment, which might be a read error. The chain has TRBV19 and TRBJ2-5; unclear D gene. Looked up from germline, CDR1 is LNHDA and CDR2 is SQIVND (reference sequence). The CDR3 has 13 residues. The CDR3 DNA reads as TGTGCCTGTAGCCGGTTAGTCCAAGAGACCCAGTACTTC. Translating it yields CACSRLVQETQYF.

The V and J genes are TRBV5-1 and TRBJ1-4; 7 nucleotides agree with TRBD1. This CDR3 has 16 amino acids. The germline gives CDR1 SGHRS, CDR2 YFSETQ. The trim removed 4 bases at V and 2 bases at J, leaving 8 bases unmatched. CDR3 sequence reads: CASSPYRDSTNEKLFF. The CDR3 region has the DNA TGCGCCAGCAGCCCATACCGGGACAGTACTAATGAAAAACTGTTTTTT.

This clonotype was observed at least ten times. V and J are TRBV29-1 and TRBJ1-4, with a possible D match to TRBD1 (5 bases). CDR3 length: 13 residues. The V and J ends lost 4 bases and 5 bases respectively, with 11 bases between them. Per the germline V gene, CDR1 is SQVTM and CDR2 is ANQGSEA. CDR3 region: CSVGTGVNEKLFF. In DNA, the CDR3 is TGCAGCGTTGGAACGGGGGTAAATGAAAAACTGTTTTTT.

This rearrangement joins TRBV20-1 to TRBJ2-7; D remains unclear. Per germline, CDR1 DFQATT and CDR2 SNEGSKA (reference sequence). This CDR3 has 10 residues. V shed 8 bases and J shed 0 bases, with 5 bases lying between them. This CDR3 reads CSSSSYEQYF. In nucleotides, the CDR3 is TGCAGTTCCTCCTCCTACGAGCAGTACTTC.

The chain employs TRBV20-1 and TRBJ2-2; D unclear. The CDR3 contains 11 residues. Germline lookup yields CDR1 DFQATT and CDR2 SNEGSKA (reference sequence). V gave up 0 bases and J gave up 8 bases, with 4 bases separating them. In DNA, the CDR3 is TGCAGTGCTAGAGATGAGGGGGAGCTGTTTTTT. This gives the protein CSARDEGELFF.

The chain employs TRBV7-6 and TRBJ2-5, with TRBD2 matching over 13 bases. The assigned J gene may be wrong: the sequence end matches TRBJ2-1 better. CDR3 length equals 15 residues. Germline CDR1 SGHVS, CDR2 FNYEAQ. The CDR3 sequence: CASRVLAGGPNEQFF. The CDR3 DNA reads TGTGCCAGCAGAGTACTAGCGGGGGGGCCCAATGAGCAGTTCTTC.

This clonotype came up once. The J gene is TRBJ1-1, the V gene TRBV12-3 or TRBV12-4; the D gene is possibly TRBD1 (5 bases). The CDR3 loop spans 14 amino acids. V dropped 6 bases and J dropped 4 bases, with 15 bases sitting between them. The CDR3 spells CASSQRGGGTEAFF. The CDR3 coding sequence is TGTGCCAGCAGCCAACGGGGGGGAGGCACTGAAGCTTTCTTT.

This clonotype was seen only a few times. The chain couples TRBV4-1 to TRBJ2-7; 8 bases align to TRBD2. Unmatched junction bases numbered 10, after V lost 3 bases and J lost 0 bases. This CDR3 contains 17 residues. Germline V gene sequence: CDR1 MGHRA, CDR2 YSYEKL. The CDR3 DNA follows: TGCGCCAGCAGCCACGGCCTAGAGCGGGGGATCTCCTACGAGCAGTACTTC. The encoded protein is CASSHGLERGISYEQYF.

The gene calls are TRBV25-1 and TRBJ1-6; D not resolved. Trimming stripped 3 bases from V and 5 bases from J, with 11 bases between. This CDR3 region has 15 residues. Germline V lookup: CDR1 MGHDK, CDR2 SYGVNS. The CDR3 DNA follows: TGTGCCAGCAGTGAGGCGCGGGGAAATAATTCACCCCTCCACTTT. Protein: CASSEARGNNSPLHF.

V and J are TRBV29-1 and TRBJ1-2, with unresolved D. Looked up from germline, CDR1 is SQVTM and CDR2 is ANQGSEA. CDR3 length: 10 residues. V was cut by 7 bases and J by 7 bases, with 10 bases left in between. CDR3 sequence reads: CSALASGYTF. CDR3 DNA: TGCAGCGCCTTGGCATCTGGCTACACCTTC.

This clonotype appeared a single time. The rearrangement links TRBV7-9 to TRBJ2-3, with 10 bases matching TRBD2. The CDR3 totals 16 residues. Germline loops: CDR1 SEHNR, CDR2 FQNEAQ (reference sequence). The trim removed 5 bases at V and 6 bases at J, leaving 11 bases unmatched. CDR3 DNA: TGTGCCAGCAGCCCGGGACTAGCGCTCGGGGGGGATACGCAGTATTTT. Translation gives CASSPGLALGGDTQYF.

The chain joins TRBV28 to TRBJ2-2; 7 nucleotides agree with TRBD1. Germline-derived CDR1 and CDR2 are MDHEN and SYDVKM. J lost 6 bases, V lost 2 bases, and 6 bases had no gene match. CDR3 length equals 15 residues. The CDR3 nucleotides read TGTGCCAGCAGTTTACCAGGGGGAAGCGCCGGGGAGCTGTTTTTT. Its protein product is CASSLPGGSAGELFF.

V usage is TRBV20-1 and J usage is TRBJ2-7; 7 bases line up with TRBD1. The CDR3 has 12 amino acids. The V gene end was trimmed by 6 bases and the J gene end by 7 bases; junction bases not matched to a gene: 9. Per germline, CDR1 DFQATT and CDR2 SNEGSKA (reference sequence). The CDR3 nucleotides read TGCAGTGCGACCCAGGGGGATGTTGAGCAGTACTTC. It encodes CSATQGDVEQYF.

This chain links TRBV29-1 with TRBJ2-7, with D perhaps matching TRBD2 (5 bases). The CDR3 is 10 residues long. V lost 8 bases and J lost 10, with 15 bases in between. CDR1 and CDR2 from the germline V gene are SQVTM and ANQGSEA. In DNA form, the CDR3 reads TGCAGCCAAGAGGGCCATATTCAGTACTTC. It translates to CSQEGHIQYF.

This clonotype was counted many times. The chain has TRBV19 and TRBJ2-7, with 8 bases aligning to TRBD1. This CDR3 region has 16 residues. The germline V gene has CDR1 LNHDA and CDR2 SQIVND (reference sequence). Germline trimming cut 3 bases from V and 3 bases from J; bases unmatched to any gene: 10. In nucleotides, the CDR3 is TGTGCCAGTAGTATTCGACCCAACAGGGGGTTCTACGAGCAGTACTTC. It specifies CASSIRPNRGFYEQYF. Full variable domain (rest looked up from reference TRBV19 and TRBJ2-7): DGGITQSPKYLFRKEGQNVTLSCEQNLNHDAMYWYRQDPGQGLRLIYYSQIVNDFQKGDIAEGYSVSREKKESFPLTVTSAQKNPTAFYLCASSIRPNRGFYEQYFGPGTRLTVT.